This entry lists 7 T cell receptor beta chains sequenced from one sample in a study of shared clonotypes between healthy human individuals (dated by TCRdb to 2020 to 2022). Libraries were made using the immunoSEQ multiplex PCR assay. This immuneACCESS table, as held by TCRdb, lists in-frame sequences with V and J called but not all clones. Of the missing ones, under half trace to an unresolved V gene in checked studies; the others have no known cause. This sample holds approximately 1,000,000 clones; approximately 77% were observed only once. Of the sample, 0.7% to 0.95% is held by the ten largest clones. Material for sequencing was memory CD4+ T cells from PBMCs. The cell subset or site label of this sample denotes: CD45RA-negative fraction. The receptors derive from a man between 18 and 29 years old in good health. Some clones in this sample may be carry-over from other donors' samples.

The CDR3 is CASRAGGLAETQYF. For the CDR3, the DNA is TGTGCCAGTAGGGCAGGGGGCTTAGCAGAGACCCAGTACTTC. The rearrangement joins TRBV19 to TRBJ2-5; 8 nucleotides line up with TRBD1. The length of the CDR3 is 14 residues. Germline CDR1 is LNHDA and CDR2 is SQIVND (reference sequence). Trimming took 6 bases from V and 4 from J; bases not matched to a gene: 7.

The rearrangement joins TRBV2 to TRBJ1-2; 7 nucleotides agree with TRBD1. V dropped 6 bases and J dropped 4; count of bases not matched to a gene: 8. The germline gives CDR1 SNHLY, CDR2 FYNNEI. There are 14 residues in the CDR3. The CDR3 DNA is TGTGCCAGCAGGCCCGACAGGGAATCCTATGGCTACACCTTC. Its translation is CASRPDRESYGYTF.

This chain connects TRBV6-6 to TRBJ2-3; TRBD2 agrees at 12 bases. The CDR3 is made up of 16 amino acids. Germline assignment: CDR1 MNHNY and CDR2 SVGAGI (reference sequence). After removal of 6 bases from V and 2 bases from J, the junction contained 6 bases not matched to a gene. CDR3 coding DNA: TGTGCCAGCAGCCAAGGGACTAGCGGGCTCACAGATACGCAGTATTTT. This codes for CASSQGTSGLTDTQYF.

In DNA, the CDR3 is TGTGCCAGCAGCTTGTCTAGCGTACGCTCCTACAATGAGCAGTTCTTC. Translating gives CASSLSSVRSYNEQFF. V is TRBV7-3 and J is TRBJ2-1, with D possibly being TRBD2 (6 bases). From germline, CDR1 is SGHTA and CDR2 FQGTGA. CDR3 length: 16 residues. The ends were cut back, 3 bases at V and 0 bases at J, with 12 bases in the middle.

The genes are TRBV10-3 and TRBJ2-1; 14 bases are shared with TRBD2. Germline loops: CDR1 ENHRY, CDR2 SYGVKD. The CDR3 is 17 residues long. Losses at the gene ends were 10 bases for V and 1 base for J; bases not matched to a gene: 9. For the CDR3, the DNA is TGTGCCACAGGGACTAGCGGGAGCGGGGTTTCCTACAATGAGCAGTTCTTC. This codes for CATGTSGSGVSYNEQFF.

This rearrangement joins TRBV5-5 to TRBJ2-5; TRBD1 or TRBD2 may be the D gene (5 bases each). In germline, CDR1 is SGHKS, CDR2 YYEKEE (reference sequence). V lost 4 bases and J 5 bases, leaving 15 bases between the germline ends. The CDR3 sequence is 14 residues long. CDR3 sequence: CASSQDSKGETQYF. The CDR3 DNA sequence: TGTGCCAGCAGCCAGGACTCGAAGGGGGAGACCCAGTACTTC. Together with reference TRBV5-5 and TRBJ2-5, the CDR3 gives the full variable domain: DAGVTQSPTHLIKTRGQQVTLRCSPISGHKSVSWYQQVLGQGPQFIFQYYEKEERGRGNFPDRFSARQFPNYSSELNVNALLLGDSALYLCASSQDSKGETQYFGPGTRLLVL.

The chain is built from TRBV6-6 and TRBJ2-7; 7 nucleotides line up with TRBD2. The germline V gene encodes CDR1 MNHNY and CDR2 SVGAGI (reference sequence). V was pared by 10 bases and J by 0 bases, with 12 bases of the junction left unmatched. CDR3 length equals 15 residues. For the CDR3, the DNA is TGTGCCACCCGCTTCGGGGGGATAAGCTCCTACGAGCAGTACTTC. It translates to CATRFGGISSYEQYF.